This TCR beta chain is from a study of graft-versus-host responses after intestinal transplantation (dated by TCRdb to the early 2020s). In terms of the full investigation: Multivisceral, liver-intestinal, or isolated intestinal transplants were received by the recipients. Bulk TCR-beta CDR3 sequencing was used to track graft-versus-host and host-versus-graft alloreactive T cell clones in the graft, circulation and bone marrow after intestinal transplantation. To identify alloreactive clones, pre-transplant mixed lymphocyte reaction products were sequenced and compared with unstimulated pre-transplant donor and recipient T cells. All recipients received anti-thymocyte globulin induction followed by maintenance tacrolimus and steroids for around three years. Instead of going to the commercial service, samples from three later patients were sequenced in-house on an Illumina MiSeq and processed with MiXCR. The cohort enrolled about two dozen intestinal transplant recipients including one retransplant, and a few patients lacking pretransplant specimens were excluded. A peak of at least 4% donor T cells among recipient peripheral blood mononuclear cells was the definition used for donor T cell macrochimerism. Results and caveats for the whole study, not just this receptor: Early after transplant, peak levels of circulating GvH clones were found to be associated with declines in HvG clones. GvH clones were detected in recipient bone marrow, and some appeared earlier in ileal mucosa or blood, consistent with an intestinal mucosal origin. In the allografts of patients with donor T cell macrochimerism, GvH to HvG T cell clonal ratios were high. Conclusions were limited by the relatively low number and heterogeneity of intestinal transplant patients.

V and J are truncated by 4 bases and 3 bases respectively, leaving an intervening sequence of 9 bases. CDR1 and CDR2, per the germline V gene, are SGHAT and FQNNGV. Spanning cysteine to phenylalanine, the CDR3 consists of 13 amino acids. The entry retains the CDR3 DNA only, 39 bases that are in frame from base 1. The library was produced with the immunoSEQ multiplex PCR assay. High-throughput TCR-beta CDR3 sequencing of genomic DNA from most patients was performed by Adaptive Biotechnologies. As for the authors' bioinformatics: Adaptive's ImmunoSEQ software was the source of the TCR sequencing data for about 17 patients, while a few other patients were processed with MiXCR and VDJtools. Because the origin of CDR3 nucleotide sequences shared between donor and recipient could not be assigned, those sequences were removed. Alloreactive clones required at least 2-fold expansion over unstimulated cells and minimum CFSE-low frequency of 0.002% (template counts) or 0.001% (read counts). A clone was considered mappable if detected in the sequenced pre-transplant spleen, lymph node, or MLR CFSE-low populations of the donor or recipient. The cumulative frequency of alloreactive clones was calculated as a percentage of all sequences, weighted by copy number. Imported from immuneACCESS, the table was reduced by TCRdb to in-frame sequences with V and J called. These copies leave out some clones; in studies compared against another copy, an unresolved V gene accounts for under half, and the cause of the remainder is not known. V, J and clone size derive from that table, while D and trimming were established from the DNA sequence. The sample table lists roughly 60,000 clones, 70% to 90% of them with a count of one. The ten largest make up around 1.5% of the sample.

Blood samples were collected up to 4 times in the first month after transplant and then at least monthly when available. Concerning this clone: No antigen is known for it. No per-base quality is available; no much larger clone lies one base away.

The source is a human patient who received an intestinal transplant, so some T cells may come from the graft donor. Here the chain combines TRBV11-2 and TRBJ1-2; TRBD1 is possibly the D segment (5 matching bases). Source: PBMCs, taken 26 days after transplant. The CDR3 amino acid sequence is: CASSSGPDYGYTF. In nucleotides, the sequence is TGTGCCAGCAGCTCAGGGCCAGACTATGGCTACACCTTC.